Shown below are 20 T cell receptor beta chains from a single sample sequenced in a study of blood T cell repertoires in COVID-19. Measured with immunoSEQ multiplex PCR; TCRdb has only the in-frame clones, and not every one. The sample contains about 120,000 clones, 65% to 80% of which appear only once. The sequenced sample was peripheral blood. These receptor sequences come from a man in his 70s with acute or convalescent COVID-19.

Note on this clone: Other DNA sequences of this sample code for an identical CDR3. This chain joins TRBV12-3 or TRBV12-4 and TRBJ1-1; D remains ambiguous. V lost 3 bases, J lost 6 bases, and 5 bases lay in between. The CDR3 covers 11 residues. CDR3 sequence (DNA): TGTGCCAGCAGTTTCAGGTCTGAAGCTTTCTTT. Residues: CASSFRSEAFF.

Here the CDR3 DNA reads TGTGCCAGCAGTTTCCTCGGGGAGCTGTTTTTT. It translates to CASSFLGELFF. The chain has TRBV27 and TRBJ2-2; D unclear. Germline CDR1 and CDR2: MNHEY and SMNVEV (reference sequence). With 3 bases removed from V and 7 bases from J, the gap between germline ends came to 3 bases. The CDR3 covers 11 residues.

The genes are TRBV10-2 and TRBJ2-5, with 7 bases aligning to TRBD2. CDR3 size: 14 residues. V lost 1 base, J lost 2 bases, and 1 base stayed unmatched. CDR1 is WSHSY, CDR2 SAAADI, per germline. DNA of the CDR3: TGCGCCAGCAGTGAGTTGGGAGGGCAAGAGACCCAGTACTTC. This translates into CASSELGGQETQYF.

The gene calls are TRBV5-1 and TRBJ2-3; 7 bases map to TRBD2. Per germline, CDR1 SGHRS and CDR2 YFSETQ. With V trimmed by 2 bases and J by 3 bases, 3 bases remained unmatched. This CDR3 has 14 residues. This chain's CDR3 is CASSLGSGTDTQYF. DNA of the CDR3: TGCGCCAGCAGCTTAGGTAGCGGGACAGATACGCAGTATTTT.

The J gene is TRBJ1-3, the V gene TRBV3-1 (or the pseudogene TRBV3-2); 7 positions match TRBD1. Germline V lookup: CDR1 LGHDT, CDR2 YNNKEL (reference sequence). Trimming took 1 base from V and 4 from J; bases not matched to a gene: 7. The CDR3 is 16 amino acids. Here the CDR3 reads CASSQGDSIVGNTIYF. The CDR3 coding sequence is TGTGCCAGCAGCCAAGGGGACAGCATTGTAGGAAACACCATATATTTT.

The V call is TRBV6-2 or TRBV6-3, the J call TRBJ1-1, with D perhaps matching TRBD1 (5 bases). This CDR3 region has 13 residues. The germline V gene has CDR1 MNHEY and CDR2 SVGEGT. Trimming removed 6 bases at V and 4 bases at J, with 12 bases between. The CDR3 DNA is TGTGCCAGCAGCCCCGACAGACTCACTGAAGCTTTCTTT. Translated: CASSPDRLTEAFF.

The V call is TRBV5-1, the J call TRBJ2-7; 7 bases map to TRBD1. CDR1 SGHRS and CDR2 YFSETQ come from the germline V gene. The CDR3 spans 15 residues. V was pared by 4 bases and J by 1 base, with 8 bases of the junction left unmatched. DNA for the CDR3: TGCGCCAGCAGCCTTCTGACAGGGAATTCCTACGAGCAGTACTTC. Translating gives CASSLLTGNSYEQYF.

The chain employs TRBV5-1 and TRBJ2-1; 7 positions match TRBD2. Germline V gene lookup returns CDR1 SGHRS and CDR2 YFSETQ. The CDR3 is 15 residues long. V dropped 4 bases and J dropped 2; count of bases not matched to a gene: 6. Here the CDR3 reads CASSVTSPTYNEQFF. The CDR3 DNA reads as TGCGCCAGCAGCGTGACTAGCCCCACCTACAATGAGCAGTTCTTC.

J is TRBJ2-1 and V is TRBV2; TRBD2 matches at 11 bases. The V gene end was trimmed by 10 bases and the J gene end by 9 bases; junction bases not matched to a gene: 8. Germline V gene sequence: CDR1 SNHLY, CDR2 FYNNEI. The CDR3 has 13 amino acids. This chain's CDR3 is CATRSGRDTEQFF. The CDR3 coding sequence is TGTGCCACCCGTAGCGGGAGGGACACTGAGCAGTTCTTC.

This chain connects TRBV9 to TRBJ1-6; the match to TRBD1 covers 7 bases. CDR1 is SGDLS, CDR2 YYNGEE, per germline. This CDR3 region has 15 residues. Trimming removed 0 bases from V and 8 bases from J; junction bases left unmatched: 5. CDR3 region: CASSVEGAWDSPLHF. DNA for the CDR3: TGTGCCAGCAGCGTAGAGGGGGCTTGGGATTCACCCCTCCACTTT.

The chain carries TRBV28 and TRBJ2-1; 12 nucleotides agree with TRBD1. V lost 8 bases to trimming and J lost 2 bases; unmatched junction nucleotides: 7. The CDR3 consists of 16 residues. CDR1 and CDR2 from the germline V gene are MDHEN and SYDVKM. This CDR3 is CASGTGGASPYNEQFF. The CDR3 nucleotides are TGTGCCAGCGGGACAGGGGGCGCATCTCCCTACAATGAGCAGTTCTTC.

V and J are TRBV19 and TRBJ2-5; D possibly corresponds to TRBD2 (6 bases). Germline loops: CDR1 LNHDA, CDR2 SQIVND (reference sequence). Trimming shortened V by 3 bases and J by 4 bases, and 12 bases separated the two germline ends. The CDR3 extends over 14 amino acids. Here the CDR3 reads CASSMAGSRETQYF. CDR3 sequence (DNA): TGTGCCAGTAGTATGGCGGGATCGAGAGAGACCCAGTACTTC.

The chain is built from TRBV30 and TRBJ1-4; 11 positions agree with TRBD1. V gave up 3 bases and J gave up 7 bases; unmatched junction bases: 10. This CDR3 is 16 amino acids long. CDR1 GTSNPN and CDR2 SVGIG come from the germline V gene (reference sequence). The CDR3 reads CAWRTGTGGISEKLFF. The CDR3 region has the DNA TGTGCCTGGAGGACAGGGACAGGGGGTATTAGTGAAAAACTGTTTTTT.

CDR3 nucleotide sequence: TGCGCCAGCAGCTTGGGGCAGGGAGGAACAGATACGCAGTATTTT. The encoded protein is CASSLGQGGTDTQYF. The chain is built from TRBV5-1 and TRBJ2-3, with a weak D call TRBD2 (6 bases). V was cut by 0 bases and J by 3 bases, with 11 bases left in between. From germline, CDR1 is SGHRS and CDR2 YFSETQ. This CDR3 spans 15 amino acids.

The chain combines TRBV6-6 with TRBJ2-7; tentatively, D is TRBD2 (5 bases). The CDR3 runs 16 residues. V lost 2 bases and J 0 bases, leaving 14 bases between the germline ends. Per germline, CDR1 MNHNY and CDR2 SVGAGI (reference sequence). The CDR3 loop reads CASSYRSGESSYEQYF. The CDR3 bases are TGTGCCAGCAGTTACCGCAGCGGAGAAAGCTCCTACGAGCAGTACTTC.

The chain joins TRBV19 to TRBJ2-7, with D perhaps matching TRBD1 (5 bases). The V end lost 4 bases, the J end lost 2 bases, and 15 bases lay between the germline ends. This CDR3 is built from 15 residues. Per germline, CDR1 LNHDA and CDR2 SQIVND (reference sequence). CDR3 bases: TGTGCCAGTAGTAAGAGCCAGGGTGGTACCTACGAGCAGTACTTC. Translating gives CASSKSQGGTYEQYF.

The CDR3 spells CASSSRVVTGELFF. As DNA, the CDR3 is TGTGCCAGCAGCTCCAGGGTAGTCACCGGGGAGCTGTTTTTT. The chain recombines TRBV7-8 with TRBJ2-2; D may be TRBD1 (5 bases). The CDR3 runs to 14 residues. Trimming shortened V by 4 bases and J by 4 bases, and 10 bases separated the two germline ends. CDR1 is SGHVS and CDR2 is FQNEAQ in the germline V gene.

The rearrangement links TRBV7-2 to TRBJ2-1; D perhaps matches TRBD2 (5 bases). Trimming shortened V by 5 bases and J by 3 bases, and 11 bases separated the two germline ends. From germline, CDR1 is SGHTA and CDR2 FQGNSA. This CDR3 spans 14 amino acids. The CDR3 DNA sequence: TGTGCCAGCAGCGCTCGGGGATACTACAATGAGCAGTTCTTC. Residues: CASSARGYYNEQFF.

The chain combines TRBV3-1 (or the pseudogene TRBV3-2) with TRBJ2-2, with 9 bases lining up with TRBD2. Germline lookup yields CDR1 LGHDT and CDR2 YNNKEL (reference sequence). CDR3 length equals 18 residues. The junction had 14 bases not matched to a gene; V was cut back by 4 bases and J by 5 bases. The CDR3 loop reads CASSLGQAGGGWTGELFF. DNA for the CDR3: TGTGCCAGCAGCCTGGGCCAAGCGGGAGGTGGTTGGACCGGGGAGCTGTTTTTT.

The chain links TRBV7-2 to TRBJ1-1, with a possible D match to TRBD1 (6 bases). There are 14 residues in the CDR3. V was pared by 3 bases and J by 4 bases, with 12 bases between. CDR1 is SGHTA and CDR2 is FQGNSA in the germline V gene. The chain's CDR3 is CASSFTGLATEAFF. In DNA, the CDR3 is TGTGCCAGCAGCTTCACAGGGCTGGCCACTGAAGCTTTCTTT.